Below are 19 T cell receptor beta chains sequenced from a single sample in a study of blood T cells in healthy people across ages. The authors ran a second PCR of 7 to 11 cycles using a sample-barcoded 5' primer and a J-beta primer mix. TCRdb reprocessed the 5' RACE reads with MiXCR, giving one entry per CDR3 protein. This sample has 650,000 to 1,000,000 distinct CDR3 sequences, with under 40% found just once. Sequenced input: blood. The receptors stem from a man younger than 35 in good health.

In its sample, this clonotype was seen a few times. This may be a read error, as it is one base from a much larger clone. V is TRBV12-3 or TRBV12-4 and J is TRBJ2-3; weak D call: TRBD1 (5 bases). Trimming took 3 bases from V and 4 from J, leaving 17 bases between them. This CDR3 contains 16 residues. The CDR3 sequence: CASSFGHTGNADTQYF. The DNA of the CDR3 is TGTGCCAGCAGTTTCGGTCATACAGGAAACGCAGATACGCAGTATTTT.

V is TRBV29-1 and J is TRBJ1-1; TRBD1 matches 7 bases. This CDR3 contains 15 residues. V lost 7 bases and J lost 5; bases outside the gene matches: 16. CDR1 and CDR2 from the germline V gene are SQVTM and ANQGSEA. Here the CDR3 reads CSARPQTGRVTEAFF. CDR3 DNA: TGCAGCGCACGACCCCAGACAGGGAGGGTAACTGAAGCTTTCTTT.

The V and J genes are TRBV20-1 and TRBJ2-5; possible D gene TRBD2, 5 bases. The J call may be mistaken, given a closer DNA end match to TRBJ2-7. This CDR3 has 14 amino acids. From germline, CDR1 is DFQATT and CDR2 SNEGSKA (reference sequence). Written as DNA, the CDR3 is TGCAGTGCTAGAGATGGCCTAGCTGCCGGCGAGCAGTACTTC. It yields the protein CSARDGLAAGEQYF.

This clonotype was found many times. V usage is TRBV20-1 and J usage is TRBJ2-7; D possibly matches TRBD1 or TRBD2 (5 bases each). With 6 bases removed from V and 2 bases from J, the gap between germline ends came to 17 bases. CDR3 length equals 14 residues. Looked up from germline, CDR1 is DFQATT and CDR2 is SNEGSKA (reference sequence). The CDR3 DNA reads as TGCAGTGCCAATCCCCCGGGACGGCCCTACGAGCAGTACTTC. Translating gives CSANPPGRPYEQYF.

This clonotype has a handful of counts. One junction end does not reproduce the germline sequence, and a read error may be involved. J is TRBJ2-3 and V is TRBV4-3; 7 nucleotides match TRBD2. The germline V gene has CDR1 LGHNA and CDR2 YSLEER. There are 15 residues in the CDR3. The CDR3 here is CVSSQSAGGTDTQYF. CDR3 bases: TGCGTCAGCAGCCAAAGCGCGGGAGGCACAGATACGCAGTATTTT.

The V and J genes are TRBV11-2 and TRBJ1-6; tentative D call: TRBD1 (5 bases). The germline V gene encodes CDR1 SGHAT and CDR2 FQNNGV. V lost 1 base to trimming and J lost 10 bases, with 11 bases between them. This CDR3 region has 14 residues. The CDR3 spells CASSLGQGRSPLHF. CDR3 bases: TGTGCCAGCAGCTTAGGGCAGGGACGGTCACCCCTCCACTTT.

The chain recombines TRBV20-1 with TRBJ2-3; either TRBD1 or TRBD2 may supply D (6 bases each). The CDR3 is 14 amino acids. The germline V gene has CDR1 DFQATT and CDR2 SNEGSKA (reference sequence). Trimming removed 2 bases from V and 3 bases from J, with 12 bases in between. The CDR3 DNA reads TGCAGTGCTAGATTGAGGGGGGAGACAGATACGCAGTATTTT. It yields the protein CSARLRGETDTQYF.

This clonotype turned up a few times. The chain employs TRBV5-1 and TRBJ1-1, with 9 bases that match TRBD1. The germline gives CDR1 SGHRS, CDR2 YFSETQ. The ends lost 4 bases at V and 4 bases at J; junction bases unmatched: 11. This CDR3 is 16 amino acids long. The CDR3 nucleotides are TGCGCCAGCAGCGTTCCGGGACAGGGTCTGAGCACTGAAGCTTTCTTT. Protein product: CASSVPGQGLSTEAFF.

DNA of the CDR3: TGTGCCAGCAGTCCCCGGGACAGGGGGCTTCCCTACGAGCAGTACTTC. Protein product: CASSPRDRGLPYEQYF. The gene calls are TRBV28 and TRBJ2-7; 12 bases match TRBD1. Germline trimming cut 5 bases from V and 2 bases from J; bases unmatched to any gene: 7. This CDR3 contains 16 residues. Germline V gene lookup returns CDR1 MDHEN and CDR2 SYDVKM.

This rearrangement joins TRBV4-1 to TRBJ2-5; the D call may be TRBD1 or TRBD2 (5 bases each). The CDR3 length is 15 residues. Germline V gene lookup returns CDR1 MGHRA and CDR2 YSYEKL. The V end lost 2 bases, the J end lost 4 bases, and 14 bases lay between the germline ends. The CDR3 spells CASSQFPGTRETQYF. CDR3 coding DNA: TGCGCCAGCAGCCAATTTCCGGGGACCCGAGAGACCCAGTACTTC.

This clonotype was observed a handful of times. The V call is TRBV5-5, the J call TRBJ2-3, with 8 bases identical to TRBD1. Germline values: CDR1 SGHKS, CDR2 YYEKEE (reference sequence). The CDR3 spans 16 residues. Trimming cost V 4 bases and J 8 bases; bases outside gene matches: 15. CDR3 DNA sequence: TGTGCCAGCAGCCAGGACAGGGATTCAACCGGGCCTACGCAGTATTTT. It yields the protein CASSQDRDSTGPTQYF.

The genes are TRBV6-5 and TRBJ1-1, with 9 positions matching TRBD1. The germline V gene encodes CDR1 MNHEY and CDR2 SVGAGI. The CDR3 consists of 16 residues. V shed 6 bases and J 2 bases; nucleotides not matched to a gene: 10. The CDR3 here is CASRLRQGGINTEAFF. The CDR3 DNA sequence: TGTGCCAGCAGACTCCGACAGGGGGGTATAAACACTGAAGCTTTCTTT.

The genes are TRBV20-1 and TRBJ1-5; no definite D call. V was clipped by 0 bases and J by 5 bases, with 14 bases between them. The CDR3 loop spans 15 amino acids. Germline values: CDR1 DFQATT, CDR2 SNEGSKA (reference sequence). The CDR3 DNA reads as TGCAGTGCTAGAGATTTGGGTACGTTGGATCAGCCCCAGCATTTT. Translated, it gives CSARDLGTLDQPQHF.

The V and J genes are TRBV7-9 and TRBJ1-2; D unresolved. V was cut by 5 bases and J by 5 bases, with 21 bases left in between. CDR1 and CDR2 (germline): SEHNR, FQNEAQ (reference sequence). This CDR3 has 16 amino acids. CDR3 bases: TGTGCCAGCAGCAAATTACTGGGCTCCCGCTATTATGGCTACACCTTC. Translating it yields CASSKLLGSRYYGYTF.

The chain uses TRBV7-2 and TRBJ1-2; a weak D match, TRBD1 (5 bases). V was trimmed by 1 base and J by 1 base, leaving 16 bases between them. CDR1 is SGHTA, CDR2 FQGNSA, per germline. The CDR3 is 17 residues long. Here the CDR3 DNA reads TGTGCCAGCAGCTTAGTTTCTTCTGGGGCGGATAACTATGGCTACACCTTC. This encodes CASSLVSSGADNYGYTF.

The CDR3, as DNA: TGTGCCAGCAAACCCGGGGGGGCCCGCGAGACCCAGTACTTC. Translating gives CASKPGGARETQYF. V and J are TRBV12-3 or TRBV12-4 and TRBJ2-5; the match to TRBD2 covers 8 bases. V dropped 7 bases and J dropped 5; count of bases not matched to a gene: 9. The CDR3 spans 14 residues.

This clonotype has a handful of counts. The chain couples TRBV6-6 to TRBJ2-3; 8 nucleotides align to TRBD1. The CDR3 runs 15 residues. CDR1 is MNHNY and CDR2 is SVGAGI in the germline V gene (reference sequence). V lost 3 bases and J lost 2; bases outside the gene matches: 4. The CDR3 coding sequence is TGTGCCAGCAGTTATAGGACAGGGACCACAGATACGCAGTATTTT. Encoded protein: CASSYRTGTTDTQYF.

The CDR3 sequence: CASSQDFGGQENQPQHF. In nucleotides, the CDR3 is TGCGCCAGCAGCCAAGATTTTGGGGGACAGGAGAATCAGCCCCAGCATTTT. The chain is built from TRBV4-3 and TRBJ1-5, with 8 bases identical to TRBD1. This CDR3 has 17 residues. J lost 4 bases, V lost 0 bases, and 8 bases had no gene match. Germline CDR1 and CDR2: LGHNA and YSLEER.

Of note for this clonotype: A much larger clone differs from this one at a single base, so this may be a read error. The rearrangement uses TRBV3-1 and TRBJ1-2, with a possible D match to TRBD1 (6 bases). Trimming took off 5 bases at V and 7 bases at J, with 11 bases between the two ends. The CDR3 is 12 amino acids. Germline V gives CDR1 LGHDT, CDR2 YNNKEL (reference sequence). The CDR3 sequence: CASSTQGGGYTF. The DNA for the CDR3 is TGTGCCAGCAGCACACAGGGAGGTGGCTACACCTTC.